The 8 T cell receptor beta chains below were found in one sample sequenced in a study of T cell responses to AZD1222 COVID-19 vaccine (dated by TCRdb to the early 2020s). Library construction relied on the immunoSEQ multiplex PCR assay. TCRdb took over this immuneACCESS table, retaining in-frame rearrangements with V and J assigned. Such tables are incomplete; in checked studies, under half of the missing clones stem from an unresolved V gene, and the remainder is unexplained. Within this sample are fewer than 95,000 clones, with about 88% of them counted one time only. The ten largest clones capture 5.5% of the sample. The time point label corresponds to: about 28 days (+/-7) after the second vaccine dose. Sample: peripheral blood, taken 28 days after the second AZD1222 dose. These receptor sequences come from an adult who received the AZD1222 COVID-19 vaccine.

The chain carries TRBV5-8 and TRBJ1-1; D call uncertain. The length of the CDR3 is 15 residues. Germline V CDR1 and CDR2: SGHTS, YDEGEE. V gave up 0 bases and J gave up 0 bases, with 9 bases separating them. This CDR3 is CASSLERDMNTEAFF. The CDR3 nucleotides are TGTGCCAGCAGCTTGGAACGAGATATGAACACTGAAGCTTTCTTT.

This chain connects TRBV5-1 to TRBJ1-1, with 8 bases matching TRBD1. The V and J ends lost 6 bases and 4 bases, in that order; junction bases with no gene match: 5. In germline, CDR1 is SGHRS, CDR2 YFSETQ. The CDR3 contains 13 residues. CDR3 bases: TGCGCCAGCATGACAGGGGAAGCCACTGAAGCTTTCTTT. Amino acids: CASMTGEATEAFF.

This chain joins TRBV6-4 and TRBJ2-1; 8 positions agree with TRBD2. J gave up 5 bases and V 0 bases, and 9 bases lay outside the gene matches. The CDR3 has 17 residues. The V gene's germline CDR1 is MRHNA and CDR2 SNTAGT. The CDR3 loop is CASSDSPFAGGHNEQFF. The CDR3 DNA follows: TGTGCCAGCAGTGACTCCCCCTTTGCGGGGGGCCACAATGAGCAGTTCTTC.

The chain couples TRBV11-1 to TRBJ2-3; maybe TRBD2 (6 bases). CDR3 length: 13 amino acids. CDR1 is SGHAT, CDR2 FQDESV, per germline (reference sequence). V shed 2 bases and J shed 4 bases, with 7 bases lying between them. CDR3 protein: CASSLWGADTQYF. For the CDR3, the DNA is TGTGCCAGCAGCTTATGGGGGGCAGATACGCAGTATTTT.

About this clone itself: One end of the junction fails to match germline, which may point to a read error. The chain couples TRBV6-2 or TRBV6-3 to TRBJ1-4; TRBD1 might be the D (5 bases). Looked up from germline, CDR1 is MNHEY and CDR2 is SVGEGT. The CDR3 contains 18 residues. The CDR3 reads CASSYSLGTQVENEKLFF. The CDR3, as DNA: TGTGCCAGCAGCTACTCCCTCGGGACCCAGGTGGAGAATGAAAAACTGTTTTTT.

This rearrangement joins TRBV5-1 to TRBJ1-2; D may be TRBD1 (5 bases). The CDR3 length is 14 residues. The germline gives CDR1 SGHRS, CDR2 YFSETQ. Trimming removed 6 bases from V and 10 bases from J, with 22 bases in between. DNA of the CDR3: TGCGCCAGCACCCCTGACAGCATCCTGGGAGACTACACCTTC. Protein product: CASTPDSILGDYTF.

The V gene is TRBV6-5, the J gene TRBJ1-6; the D gene is possibly TRBD1 (5 bases). Between the trimmed V and J ends, which lost 10 bases and 4 bases, there was a span of 11 bases. There are 13 residues in the CDR3. CDR1 and CDR2 (germline): MNHEY, SVGAGI. The CDR3 nucleotides read TGTGCCACCCAGACAGCATATAATTCACCCCTCCACTTT. Amino acids: CATQTAYNSPLHF.

The rearrangement links TRBV11-3 to TRBJ2-2; D uncertain. The germline V gene has CDR1 SGHNT and CDR2 YENEEA. The length of the CDR3 is 14 residues. V was trimmed by 2 bases and J by 4 bases, leaving 8 bases between them. DNA for the CDR3: TGTGCCAGCAGCTTACTCACGGGCACCGGGGAGCTGTTTTTT. It codes for CASSLLTGTGELFF.